These T cell receptor beta chains were read from a single sample in a study of response to subunit inactivated influenza vaccine. TCRdb reprocessed the RT-PCR reads via MiXCR and lists one record per CDR3 protein. The repertoire holds 500,000 to 600,000 distinct CDR3 sequences, with less than 8% as singletons. The input for sequencing was PBMCs from blood, taken 23 to 25 months after vaccination. The receptor source for this set is a man between 50 and 75 years old who received an inactivated influenza vaccine. CDR3s include the opening cysteine and the closing phenylalanine or tryptophan. D genes are given only for firm matches. Only part of the rows carry a size: once, few, many, or a class if the clone is expanded.

v_gene	j_gene	d_gene	abundance	CDR3aa	CDR3nt
TRBV4-2	TRBJ2-5	-	few	CASSHRMTQRAETQYF	TGTGCCAGCAGCCACCGCATGACACAAAGGGCAGAGACCCAGTACTTC
TRBV25-1	TRBJ1-1	-	few	CASSVLLNTEAFF	TGTGCCAGCAGCGTTCTCCTGAACACTGAAGCTTTCTTT
TRBV19	TRBJ2-1	TRBD2	-	CASSIPYRKTSQGSEQFF	TGTGCCAGTAGTATTCCCTACCGCAAGACTAGCCAGGGTAGTGAGCAGTTCTTC
TRBV12-3/TRBV12-4	TRBJ2-3	-	many	CASSLTQQQIYSTDTQYF	TGTGCCAGCAGTTTGACACAACAGCAGATCTATAGCACAGATACGCAGTATTTT
TRBV5-5	TRBJ2-7	-	many	CASSLAPGNAYEQYF	TGTGCCAGCAGCTTGGCCCCAGGAAACGCCTACGAGCAGTACTTC
TRBV29-1	TRBJ2-3	-	many	CSVEDLRVGRTDTQYF	TGCAGCGTTGAAGATCTCCGGGTCGGTCGCACAGATACGCAGTATTTT
TRBV2	TRBJ1-2	-	-	CASSPRGQSGYTF	TGTGCCAGCAGTCCTCGGGGGCAGTCGGGCTACACCTTC
TRBV27	TRBJ2-7	-	many	CASSYRNPGYRGRYEQYF	TGTGCCAGCAGTTATAGGAACCCAGGCTACCGCGGGCGCTACGAGCAGTACTTC
TRBV29-1	TRBJ2-3	TRBD2	few	CSINSGRSTDTQYF	TGCAGCATAAATAGCGGGAGATCGACAGATACGCAGTATTTT
TRBV10-3	TRBJ2-2	-	-	CAISGGVASTGELFF	TGTGCCATCAGTGGCGGGGTAGCGAGCACCGGGGAGCTGTTTTTT
TRBV24-1	TRBJ2-1	-	-	CATSDVLLEGDNEQFF	TGTGCCACCAGTGACGTCCTTTTGGAGGGGGACAATGAGCAGTTCTTC
TRBV20-1	TRBJ2-3	TRBD2	-	CSATSGALSSDTQYF	TGCAGTGCTACTAGCGGGGCGCTAAGTTCAGATACGCAGTATTTT
TRBV6-2/TRBV6-3	TRBJ1-5	TRBD1	many	CASSFQTGQPQHF	TGTGCCAGCAGTTTCCAGACAGGGCAGCCCCAGCATTTT
TRBV25-1	TRBJ1-2	-	-	CASSEWAQGNYGYTF	TGTGCCAGCAGTGAATGGGCCCAGGGTAACTATGGCTACACCTTC
TRBV29-1	TRBJ1-1	-	-	CSVKREANTEAFF	TGCAGCGTTAAAAGGGAGGCGAACACTGAAGCTTTCTTT
TRBV11-2	TRBJ1-3	-	few	CASEPGSGNTIYF	TGTGCCAGCGAACCGGGGTCTGGAAACACCATATATTTT
TRBV9	TRBJ2-3	-	-	CASSVRNEADTQYF	TGTGCCAGCAGCGTAAGGAACGAGGCAGATACGCAGTATTTT
TRBV28	TRBJ2-1	-	-	CASGRLVNEQFF	TGTGCCAGCGGGAGACTAGTAAATGAGCAGTTCTTC
TRBV5-8	TRBJ2-1	-	few	CASTFSGNLYNEQFF	TGTGCCAGCACCTTTAGCGGAAACTTATACAATGAGCAGTTCTTC
TRBV11-2	TRBJ2-7	-	many	CASSERAGGLHEQYF	TGTGCCAGCAGCGAAAGAGCCGGGGGCCTCCACGAGCAGTACTTC
TRBV20-1	TRBJ2-5	-	-	CSAPLVGRSQETQYF	TGCAGTGCTCCTCTAGTGGGGCGAAGCCAAGAGACCCAGTACTTC
TRBV27	TRBJ2-7	-	many	CASSFQGGYEQYF	TGTGCCAGCAGTTTCCAGGGTGGCTACGAGCAGTACTTC
TRBV21-1	TRBJ2-3	-	many	CASSKTTGEHTDTQYF	TGTGCCAGCAGCAAAACGACAGGAGAACACACAGATACGCAGTATTTT
TRBV12-3/TRBV12-4	TRBJ2-2	TRBD1	-	CASSEQGAATGELFF	TGTGCCAGCAGTGAACAGGGGGCGGCCACCGGGGAGCTGTTTTTT
TRBV7-2	TRBJ2-7	-	-	CASSSIDRRYEQYF	TGTGCCAGCAGCTCAATAGACAGGAGATACGAGCAGTACTTC
TRBV7-2	TRBJ2-1	TRBD2	-	CASSGGTINEQFF	TGTGCCAGCAGCGGCGGGACTATCAATGAGCAGTTCTTC
TRBV15	TRBJ2-3	-	-	CATSGSAQPDTQYF	TGTGCCACCAGCGGGAGCGCACAGCCAGATACGCAGTATTTT
TRBV30	TRBJ1-1	-	few	CAWSVIGKSNTEAFF	TGTGCCTGGAGTGTAATAGGAAAGTCTAACACTGAAGCTTTCTTT
TRBV5-1	TRBJ1-4	-	few	CASSYRPEQHLKLFF	TGCGCCAGCAGCTACCGCCCCGAACAGCACCTAAAACTGTTTTTT
TRBV9	TRBJ2-3	TRBD2	few	CASSVGGLAGGSDTQYF	TGTGCCAGCAGCGTAGGGGGACTAGCGGGGGGGTCAGATACGCAGTATTTT
TRBV20-1	TRBJ2-6	-	-	CSAINWFSGANVLTF	TGCAGTGCTATTAATTGGTTCTCTGGGGCCAACGTCCTGACTTTC
TRBV20-1	TRBJ1-5	-	few	CSAFRDTINQPQHF	TGCAGTGCTTTCCGGGACACGATAAATCAGCCCCAGCATTTT
TRBV6-1	TRBJ2-4	-	-	CASRGGAAPNIQYF	TGTGCCAGCAGGGGGGGGGCGGCCCCTAACATTCAGTACTTC
TRBV3-1	TRBJ2-1	-	many	CASSQGQGEQFF	TGTGCCAGCAGCCAAGGGCAGGGTGAGCAGTTCTTC
TRBV7-6	TRBJ2-1	TRBD2	few	CASSLQRESPEQFF	TGTGCCAGCAGCTTACAGCGGGAGTCCCCTGAGCAGTTCTTC
TRBV6-1	TRBJ1-5	-	many	CASITSGGQPQHF	TGTGCCAGCATAACTTCGGGGGGGCAGCCCCAGCATTTT
TRBV6-2/TRBV6-3	TRBJ2-7	TRBD2	-	CASTWGGEATYEQYF	TGTGCCAGCACGTGGGGAGGGGAGGCTACCTACGAGCAGTACTTC
TRBV3-1	TRBJ2-1	TRBD2	-	CASSHSLAGEQFF	TGTGCCAGCAGCCACAGCCTAGCGGGGGAGCAGTTCTTC
TRBV27	TRBJ2-1	-	-	CASSSDNGPEDNEQFF	TGTGCCAGCAGTTCGGACAACGGGCCGGAGGACAATGAGCAGTTCTTC
TRBV12-3/TRBV12-4	TRBJ2-1	-	-	CASSKTLMVQGSNEQFF	TGTGCCAGCAGTAAAACACTAATGGTACAGGGTTCCAATGAGCAGTTCTTC
TRBV6-5	TRBJ1-1	-	many	CASSYVGGSMNTEAFF	TGTGCCAGCAGTTACGTTGGGGGAAGCATGAACACTGAAGCTTTCTTT
TRBV6-1	TRBJ2-3	-	few	CASSPSGDTDTQYF	TGTGCCAGCAGTCCCTCCGGCGACACAGATACGCAGTATTTT
TRBV20-1	TRBJ2-7	TRBD1	-	CSARNLGTGSYEQYF	TGCAGTGCTAGAAATCTCGGGACAGGGTCCTACGAGCAGTACTTC
TRBV3-1	TRBJ2-7	TRBD1	-	CASSQMADRVEQYF	TGTGCCAGCAGCCAGATGGCGGACAGGGTCGAGCAGTACTTC
TRBV20-1	TRBJ2-3	-	few	CSANRGGSRDTQYF	TGCAGTGCGAATCGTGGAGGAAGCCGGGATACGCAGTATTTT
TRBV20-1	TRBJ1-5	-	-	CSAMEWGNQPQHF	TGCAGTGCTATGGAGTGGGGCAATCAGCCCCAGCATTTT
TRBV4-3	TRBJ2-7	TRBD1	-	CASSQEDRGYEQYF	TGCGCCAGCAGCCAGGAAGACAGGGGCTACGAGCAGTACTTC
TRBV4-3	TRBJ2-3	TRBD1	few	CASSQDRTGGVDTQYF	TGCGCCAGCAGCCAAGACCGGACAGGGGGTGTTGATACGCAGTATTTT
TRBV20-1	TRBJ2-3	-	-	CSAKGTDTQYF	TGCAGTGCTAAGGGCACAGATACGCAGTATTTT
TRBV7-2	TRBJ2-2	-	few	CASSSRGVNTGELFF	TGTGCCAGCAGCTCCAGGGGCGTAAACACCGGGGAGCTGTTTTTT
TRBV12-3/TRBV12-4	TRBJ1-3	-	-	CASKGGRFSGNTIYF	TGTGCCAGTAAGGGAGGGCGGTTCTCTGGAAACACCATATATTTT
TRBV20-1	TRBJ2-1	TRBD2	-	CSAVLGGRTYEQFF	TGCAGTGCGGTGCTGGGCGGGAGGACCTATGAGCAGTTCTTC
TRBV12-3/TRBV12-4	TRBJ1-2	-	many	CASTRTGGVEGYTF	TGTGCCAGCACCCGTACGGGGGGGGTGGAGGGCTACACCTTC
TRBV15	TRBJ2-5	-	many	CATSRGGEETQYF	TGTGCCACCAGCAGAGGAGGTGAGGAGACCCAGTACTTC
TRBV16	TRBJ1-4	-	-	CASSQSGGAQAPHTTNEKLFF	TGTGCCAGCAGCCAATCAGGGGGGGCGCAGGCTCCCCACACAACTAATGAAAAACTGTTTTTT